The clone carrying this TCR beta chain was counted only a few times. Unique molecular identifiers were used to barcode this TCRbeta library. TCRdb re-analysed the PCR reads in MiXCR, keeping a single row per CDR3 protein. Of about 600,000 distinct CDR3 sequences detected, 10% to 15% appear once; the ten largest clones hold 2% to 2.5%. Germline CDR1 reads SQVTM; CDR2 reads ANQGSEA. This CDR3 spans 13 amino acids. V lost 3 bases, J lost 1 base, and 8 bases lay in between. These data originate in a study of T-cell reconstitution after alpha-beta-depleted transplantation in children. This chain uses TRBV29-1 with TRBJ2-3; weak D call: TRBD2 (5 bases). The sample here was PBMCs, mostly from graft donor cells, taken 360 days after TCRalphabeta/CD19-depleted stem cell transplant. The clonotype was recovered from a male patient aged 5 to 17 who had a stem cell transplant for acute myeloid leukemia, so the T cells may come from the graft donor. CDR3: CSVDGDRTDTQYF. CDR3 DNA sequence: TGCAGCGTTGACGGGGATCGCACAGATACGCAGTATTTT.